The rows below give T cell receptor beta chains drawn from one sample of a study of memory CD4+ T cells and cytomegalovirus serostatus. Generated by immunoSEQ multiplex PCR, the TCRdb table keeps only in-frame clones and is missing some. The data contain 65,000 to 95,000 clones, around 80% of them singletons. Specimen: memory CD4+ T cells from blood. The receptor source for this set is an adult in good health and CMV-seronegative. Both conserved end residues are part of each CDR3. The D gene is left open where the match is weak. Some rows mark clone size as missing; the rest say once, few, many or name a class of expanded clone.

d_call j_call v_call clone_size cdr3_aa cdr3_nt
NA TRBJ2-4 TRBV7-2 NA CASSLGGTNIQYF TGTGCCAGCAGCTTAGGGGGCACAAACATTCAGTACTTC
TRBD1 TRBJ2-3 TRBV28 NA CASSSWDRVVDDTQYF TGTGCCAGCAGTTCATGGGACAGGGTAGTTGATGATACGCAGTATTTT
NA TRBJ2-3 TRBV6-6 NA CASSPRVDTQYF TGTGCCAGCAGTCCCAGGGTGGATACGCAGTATTTT
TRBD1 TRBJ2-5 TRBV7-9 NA CASGGQAEQTQYF TGTGCCAGCGGAGGACAGGCTGAACAGACCCAGTACTTC
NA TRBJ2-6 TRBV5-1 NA CASSLVAGAGANVLTF TGCGCCAGCAGCTTGGTTGCAGGGGCCGGGGCCAACGTCCTGACTTTC
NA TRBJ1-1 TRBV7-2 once CASSLTDNTEAFF TGTGCCAGCAGCTTAACGGATAACACTGAAGCTTTCTTT
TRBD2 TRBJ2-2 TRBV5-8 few CASSSGTTSNTGELFF TGTGCCAGCAGCTCCGGGACTACTTCGAACACCGGGGAGCTGTTTTTT
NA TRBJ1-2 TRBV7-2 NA CASSQTNYGYTF TGTGCCAGCAGCCAAACTAACTATGGCTACACCTTC
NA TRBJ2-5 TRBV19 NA CASSRALQETQYF TGTGCCAGTAGTAGGGCCCTCCAAGAGACCCAGTACTTC
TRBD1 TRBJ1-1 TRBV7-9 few CASSPANWIRTGENEAFF TGTGCCAGCAGCCCAGCGAATTGGATTAGGACAGGGGAGAATGAAGCTTTCTTT
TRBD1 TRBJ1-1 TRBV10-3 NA CAIRTGSTEAFF TGTGCCATCAGGACAGGGTCGACTGAAGCTTTCTTT
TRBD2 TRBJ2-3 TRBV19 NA CASSIGLVSDTQYF TGTGCCAGTAGTATTGGACTAGTCTCAGATACGCAGTATTTT
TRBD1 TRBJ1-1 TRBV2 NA CASSVQGARGTEAFF TGTGCCAGCAGTGTGCAGGGGGCTAGGGGGACTGAAGCTTTCTTT
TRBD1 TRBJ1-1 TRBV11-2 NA CASSLYDRVTEAFF TGTGCCAGCAGCTTATATGACAGGGTCACTGAAGCTTTCTTT
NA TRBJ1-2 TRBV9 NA CASSVDRKYGYTF TGTGCCAGCAGCGTGGACAGAAAGTATGGCTACACCTTC
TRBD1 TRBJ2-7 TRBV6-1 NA CASRPGTGSSYEQYF TGTGCCAGCAGGCCCGGGACAGGTAGCTCCTACGAGCAGTACTTC
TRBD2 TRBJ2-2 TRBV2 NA CASTPGRGGGKNTGELFF TGTGCCAGCACCCCAGGGAGGGGCGGGGGGAAGAACACCGGGGAGCTGTTTTTT
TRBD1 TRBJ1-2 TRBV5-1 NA CASSLRTGTDYGYTF TGCGCCAGCAGCTTACGGACAGGGACGGACTATGGCTACACCTTC
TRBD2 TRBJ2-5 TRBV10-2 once CASNRGTSEETQYF TGCGCCAGCAACAGAGGGACTAGCGAAGAGACCCAGTACTTC
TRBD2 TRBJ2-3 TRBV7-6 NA CASSIFGTRLAAADTQYF TGTGCCAGCAGCATCTTTGGAACAAGACTAGCGGCGGCGGATACGCAGTATTTT
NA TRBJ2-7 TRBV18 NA CASSQGDNEQYF TGTGCCAGCTCACAGGGGGATAACGAGCAGTACTTC
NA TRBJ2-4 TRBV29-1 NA CSVEQQAKNIQYF TGCAGCGTTGAGCAGCAAGCCAAAAACATTCAGTACTTC
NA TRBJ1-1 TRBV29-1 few CSSERGINTEAFF TGCAGCTCGGAACGGGGGATTAACACTGAAGCTTTCTTT
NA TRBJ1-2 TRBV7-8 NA CASSLGRAAHYGYTF TGTGCCAGCAGCTTAGGAAGGGCTGCGCACTATGGCTACACCTTC
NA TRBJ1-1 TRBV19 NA CASNLYGYGTEAFF TGTGCCAGTAATCTATACGGGTATGGGACTGAAGCTTTCTTT
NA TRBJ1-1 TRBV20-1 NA CSAREGRDAFF TGCAGTGCTAGAGAAGGGAGGGATGCTTTCTTT